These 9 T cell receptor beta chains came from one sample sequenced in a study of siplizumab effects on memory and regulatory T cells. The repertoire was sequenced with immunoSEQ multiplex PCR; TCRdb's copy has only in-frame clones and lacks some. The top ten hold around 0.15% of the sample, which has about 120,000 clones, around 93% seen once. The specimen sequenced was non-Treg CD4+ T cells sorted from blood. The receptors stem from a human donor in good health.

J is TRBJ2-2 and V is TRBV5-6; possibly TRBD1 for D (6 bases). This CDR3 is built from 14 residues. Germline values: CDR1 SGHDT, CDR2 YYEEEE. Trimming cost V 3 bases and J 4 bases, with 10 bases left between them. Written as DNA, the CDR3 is TGTGCCAGCAGCTCCGGGACACCCACCGGGGAGCTGTTTTTT. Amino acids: CASSSGTPTGELFF. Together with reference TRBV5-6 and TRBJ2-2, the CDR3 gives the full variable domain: DAGVTQSPTHLIKTRGQQVTLRCSPKSGHDTVSWYQQALGQGPQFIFQYYEEEERQRGNFPDRFSGHQFPNYSSELNVNALLLGDSALYLCASSSGTPTGELFFGEGSRLTVL.

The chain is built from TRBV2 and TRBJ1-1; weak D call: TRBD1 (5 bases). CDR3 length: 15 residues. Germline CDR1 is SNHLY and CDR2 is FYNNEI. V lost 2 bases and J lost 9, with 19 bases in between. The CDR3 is CASSERGRDYEKAFF. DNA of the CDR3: TGTGCCAGCAGTGAACGTGGCAGGGACTATGAAAAAGCTTTCTTT.

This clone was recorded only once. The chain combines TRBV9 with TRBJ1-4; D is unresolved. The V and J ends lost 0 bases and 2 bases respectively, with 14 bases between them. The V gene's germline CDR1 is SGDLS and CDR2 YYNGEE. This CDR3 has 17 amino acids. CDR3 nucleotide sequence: TGTGCCAGCAGCGTAGGTTTGTCGGCAGCCACTAATGAAAAACTGTTTTTT. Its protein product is CASSVGLSAATNEKLFF.

CDR3 in amino acids: CASSLELGDRSNTEAFF. DNA of the CDR3: TGCGCCAGCAGCTTGGAGTTGGGGGACAGGTCAAACACTGAAGCTTTCTTT. V usage is TRBV5-1 and J usage is TRBJ1-1, with 8 bases that match TRBD1. CDR3 length equals 17 residues. Germline V CDR1 and CDR2: SGHRS, YFSETQ. V lost 0 bases and J lost 2; bases outside the gene matches: 9.

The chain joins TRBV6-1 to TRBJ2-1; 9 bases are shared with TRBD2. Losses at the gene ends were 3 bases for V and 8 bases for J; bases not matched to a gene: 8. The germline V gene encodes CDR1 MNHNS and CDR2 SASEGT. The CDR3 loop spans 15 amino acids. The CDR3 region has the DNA TGTGCCAGCAGTGAGGGAAGCGGGGGGCAGGATGAGCAGTTCTTC. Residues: CASSEGSGGQDEQFF.

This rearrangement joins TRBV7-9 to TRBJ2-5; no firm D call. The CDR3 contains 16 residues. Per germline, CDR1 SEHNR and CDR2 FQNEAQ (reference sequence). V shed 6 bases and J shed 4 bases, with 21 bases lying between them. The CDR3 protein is CASRGWAASTRETQYF. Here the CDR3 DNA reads TGTGCCAGCAGGGGCTGGGCAGCGAGTACAAGAGAGACCCAGTACTTC.

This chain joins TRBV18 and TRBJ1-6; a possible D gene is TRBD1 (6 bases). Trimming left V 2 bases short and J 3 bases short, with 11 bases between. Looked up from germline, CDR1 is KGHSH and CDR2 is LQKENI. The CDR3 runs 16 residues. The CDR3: CASSPSGDLYNSPLHF. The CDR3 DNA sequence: TGTGCCAGCTCACCATCAGGGGACCTCTATAATTCACCCCTCCACTTT.

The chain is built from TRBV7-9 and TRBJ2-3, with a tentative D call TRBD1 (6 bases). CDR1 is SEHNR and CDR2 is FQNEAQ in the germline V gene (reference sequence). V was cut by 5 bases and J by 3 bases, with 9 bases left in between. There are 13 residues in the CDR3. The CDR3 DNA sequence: TGTGCCAGCAGCCCCCAGGGGACAGATACGCAGTATTTT. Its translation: CASSPQGTDTQYF.

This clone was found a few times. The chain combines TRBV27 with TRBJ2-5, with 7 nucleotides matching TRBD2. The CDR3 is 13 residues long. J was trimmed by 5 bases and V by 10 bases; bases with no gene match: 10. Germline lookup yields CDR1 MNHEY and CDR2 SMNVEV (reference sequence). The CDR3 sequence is CATRPGGTETQYF. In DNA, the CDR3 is TGTGCCACCCGCCCCGGGGGGACGGAGACCCAGTACTTC.